This passage covers 28 T cell receptor beta chains from one sample sequenced in a study of shared clonotypes between healthy human individuals. Profiled with immunoSEQ multiplex PCR; TCRdb holds only in-frame clones, not every one. This sample has some 500,000 clones, with 95% to 96% found just once. Sequencing was done on a sample of naive CD4+ T cells sorted from blood. Subset specified: CD45RA+ positively selected. The receptor set was obtained from a woman aged 30 to 39 in good health.

A word on this clone: Other nucleotide sequences from this sample produce the same CDR3. The chain carries TRBV6-5 and TRBJ1-2, with 12 bases fitting TRBD1. CDR3 length: 14 amino acids. Losses at the gene ends were 0 bases for V and 8 bases for J; bases not matched to a gene: 1. CDR1 and CDR2 from the germline V gene are MNHEY and SVGAGI. The CDR3 nucleotides read TGTGCCAGCAGTTACTCCGGGACAGGGGGCGGCTACACCTTC. Translated, it gives CASSYSGTGGGYTF.

The V and J genes are TRBV7-2 and TRBJ1-4; D may be TRBD1 (6 bases). The germline CDR1 and CDR2 sequences are SGHTA and FQGNSA. This CDR3 spans 14 amino acids. Trimming cost V 1 base and J 7 bases, with 10 bases left between them. Here the CDR3 reads CASSLVGHGEKLFF. CDR3 DNA: TGTGCCAGCAGCTTAGTGGGACATGGTGAAAAACTGTTTTTT.

This chain links TRBV11-3 with TRBJ2-7, with D possibly matching TRBD1 (5 bases). V shed 3 bases and J shed 2 bases, with 20 bases lying between them. CDR3 length equals 17 residues. Germline V gene sequence: CDR1 SGHNT, CDR2 YENEEA. The CDR3 is CASSLTIRGQGPYEQYF. As DNA, the CDR3 is TGTGCCAGCAGCTTGACGATTCGTGGGCAGGGCCCCTACGAGCAGTACTTC.

This chain connects TRBV7-9 to TRBJ2-5; no clear D. The J call may be faulty, since TRBJ2-7 better matches the DNA end. CDR3 length equals 14 residues. Germline values: CDR1 SEHNR, CDR2 FQNEAQ (reference sequence). The CDR3 here is CASSELGSSYEQYF. Here the CDR3 DNA reads TGTGCCAGCAGTGAACTGGGCAGCTCCTACGAGCAGTACTTC.

The J gene is TRBJ1-6, the V gene TRBV14, with D possibly matching TRBD1 (6 bases). Germline CDR1 SGHDN, CDR2 FVKESK. V lost 0 bases and J 9 bases, leaving 18 bases between the germline ends. This CDR3 region has 17 residues. As DNA, the CDR3 is TGTGCCAGCAGCCAAGATTGGTCGGACAGCCGCCGTTCACCCCTCCACTTT. It specifies CASSQDWSDSRRSPLHF.

The rearrangement uses TRBV7-3 and TRBJ2-2; TRBD1 agrees at 7 bases. Losses at the gene ends were 2 bases for V and 5 bases for J; bases not matched to a gene: 5. Germline CDR1 SGHTA, CDR2 FQGTGA. This CDR3 is built from 15 residues. The CDR3 nucleotides read TGTGCCAGCAGCTTACAGGGGGTGGGAACCGGGGAGCTGTTTTTT. As protein: CASSLQGVGTGELFF.

This clone was picked up one time. The chain employs TRBV5-4 and TRBJ2-2; 15 bases map to TRBD2. Looked up from germline, CDR1 is SGHNT and CDR2 is YYREEE (reference sequence). CDR3 size: 18 residues. V lost 0 bases to trimming and J lost 6 bases; unmatched junction nucleotides: 6. The CDR3 sequence: CASSLGGLAGGPAGELFF. In DNA form, the CDR3 reads TGTGCCAGCAGCTTGGGAGGACTAGCGGGAGGGCCGGCCGGGGAGCTGTTTTTT.

This chain joins TRBV15 and TRBJ2-3; the match to TRBD2 covers 8 bases. The CDR3 extends over 16 amino acids. Germline V CDR1 and CDR2: LNHNV, YYDKDF (reference sequence). Trimming cost V 8 bases and J 0 bases; bases outside gene matches: 10. The CDR3 protein is CATRSGSGISTDTQYF. The CDR3 bases are TGTGCCACCCGAAGCGGGAGCGGGATAAGCACAGATACGCAGTATTTT.

V is TRBV11-2 and J is TRBJ2-7; D is unclear. Trimming left V 1 base short and J 3 bases short, with 16 bases between. Germline CDR1 SGHAT, CDR2 FQNNGV. The CDR3 totals 16 residues. The CDR3 spells CASSLGRSRLIYEQYF. CDR3 DNA: TGTGCCAGCAGCTTAGGAAGGAGTCGGCTCATCTACGAGCAGTACTTC.

The CDR3 sequence: CASSEASGPLAFF. CDR3 DNA sequence: TGTGCCAGCAGTGAAGCTTCGGGCCCGCTGGCTTTCTTT. The chain recombines TRBV2 with TRBJ1-1, with D unresolved. Trimming stripped 0 bases from V and 11 bases from J, with 13 bases between. The CDR3 is made up of 13 amino acids. CDR1 and CDR2 (germline): SNHLY, FYNNEI.

This sequence joins TRBV9 and TRBJ1-4; perhaps TRBD1 as D (5 bases). The CDR3 has 17 residues. Per germline, CDR1 SGDLS and CDR2 YYNGEE. Trimming left V 0 bases short and J 8 bases short, with 20 bases between. Here the CDR3 reads CASSVGAGSLNREKLFF. The DNA for the CDR3 is TGTGCCAGCAGCGTAGGGGCAGGGTCGTTGAATCGGGAAAAACTGTTTTTT.

This chain links TRBV10-1 with TRBJ2-3, with 8 bases that match TRBD1. V was clipped by 10 bases and J by 2 bases; unmatched bases: 5. Germline lookup yields CDR1 WNHNN and CDR2 SYGVQD (reference sequence). The CDR3 consists of 13 residues. Here the CDR3 DNA reads TGCGCCACCCTGGACAGGGACACAGATACGCAGTATTTT. This codes for CATLDRDTDTQYF.

V is TRBV28 and J is TRBJ2-5, with TRBD1 as a possible D gene (6 bases). The CDR3 extends over 16 amino acids. Germline V gene sequence: CDR1 MDHEN, CDR2 SYDVKM. V lost 1 base to trimming and J lost 4 bases, with 16 bases between them. The CDR3 DNA follows: TGTGCCAGCAGTTTATCTTCAGGGGTTGTGAGAGAGACCCAGTACTTC. Protein: CASSLSSGVVRETQYF.

The rearrangement links TRBV5-1 to TRBJ2-5, with 7 nucleotides matching TRBD2. The CDR3 is made up of 18 amino acids. Germline CDR1 SGHRS, CDR2 YFSETQ. V was clipped by 0 bases and J by 4 bases; unmatched bases: 15. CDR3 sequence: CASSLAGRVRTSAETQYF. CDR3 DNA sequence: TGCGCCAGCAGCTTGGCGGGTCGAGTTAGGACTAGTGCAGAGACCCAGTACTTC.

The rearrangement joins TRBV5-5 to TRBJ2-7; D remains unclear. V lost 1 base to trimming and J lost 2 bases, with 22 bases between them. The CDR3 consists of 18 residues. Germline CDR1 is SGHKS and CDR2 is YYEKEE (reference sequence). CDR3 amino acids: CASSLPNLRRHRAYEQYF. The CDR3 DNA is TGTGCCAGCAGCTTGCCTAATTTAAGGAGACACAGAGCCTACGAGCAGTACTTC.

The chain combines TRBV5-8 with TRBJ2-2, with D hard to call. V lost 0 bases and J 3 bases, leaving 9 bases between the germline ends. Per germline, CDR1 SGHTS and CDR2 YDEGEE. This CDR3 contains 15 residues. CDR3 coding DNA: TGTGCCAGCAGCTTGGTGGTCAGAGACACCGGGGAGCTGTTTTTT. It encodes CASSLVVRDTGELFF. Full variable domain (outside the CDR3, taken from reference TRBV5-8 and TRBJ2-2): EAGVTQSPTHLIKTRGQQATLRCSPISGHTSVYWYQQALGLGLQFLLWYDEGEERNRGNFPPRFSGRQFPNYSSELNVNALELEDSALYLCASSLVVRDTGELFFGEGSRLTVL.

The rearrangement joins TRBV7-9 to TRBJ2-3, with 13 bases fitting TRBD2. The V segment lost 4 bases and the J segment 6 bases; nucleotides outside the gene matches: 10. This CDR3 is 17 amino acids long. Germline V gene lookup returns CDR1 SEHNR and CDR2 FQNEAQ (reference sequence). CDR3 sequence (DNA): TGTGCCAGCAGCTACCGGACTAGCGGGAGTTGGGCGGATACGCAGTATTTT. Amino acids: CASSYRTSGSWADTQYF.

The chain joins TRBV5-1 to TRBJ2-3; possibly TRBD1 or TRBD2 for D (5 bases each). Trimming pared 8 bases from V and 2 bases from J, leaving 18 bases between. Germline V CDR1 and CDR2: SGHRS, YFSETQ. This CDR3 is built from 15 residues. Here the CDR3 reads CASKRGGDNTDTQYF. DNA for the CDR3: TGCGCCAGTAAGCGTGGGGGAGACAACACAGATACGCAGTATTTT.

The V and J genes are TRBV4-2 and TRBJ2-5, with D hard to call. CDR1 is LGHNA and CDR2 is YNFKEQ in the germline V gene. The V end was cut by 4 bases, the J end by 4 bases, with 10 bases between. The CDR3 consists of 13 residues. The CDR3 DNA reads TGTGCCAGCAGCCCACGTAAAGGAGAGACCCAGTACTTC. It is translated as CASSPRKGETQYF.

The chain links TRBV2 to TRBJ1-5; a possible D gene is TRBD1 (5 bases). CDR1 is SNHLY, CDR2 FYNNEI, per germline. Trimming left V 4 bases short and J 2 bases short, with 12 bases between. The CDR3 sequence is 15 residues long. In nucleotides, the CDR3 is TGTGCCAGCAGTGTTGAAGGGGCGCGCAATCAGCCCCAGCATTTT. Amino acid sequence: CASSVEGARNQPQHF.

CDR3 sequence reads: CASSIGGIAGLSYNEQFF. DNA for the CDR3: TGTGCCAGTAGTATAGGTGGGATAGCGGGATTGTCCTACAATGAGCAGTTCTTC. The J gene is TRBJ2-1, the V gene TRBV19; 8 bases line up with TRBD2. Germline V gene data show CDR1 as LNHDA and CDR2 as SQIVND (reference sequence). V trimming: 1 base; J trimming: 1 base; junction bases outside the gene matches: 9. The CDR3 has 18 residues.

J is TRBJ2-5 and V is TRBV15; D may be TRBD1 (6 bases). With the DNA end fitting TRBJ2-7 better, the J assignment may be wrong. Germline CDR1 and CDR2: LNHNV and YYDKDF (reference sequence). The CDR3 length is 17 residues. CDR3 sequence: CATSRDTNPGRGREQYF. The CDR3 DNA is TGTGCCACCAGCAGAGACACTAACCCGGGCAGGGGACGCGAGCAGTACTTC.

The genes are TRBV18 and TRBJ2-7, with 11 bases identical to TRBD2. The CDR3 loop spans 16 amino acids. The ends lost 3 bases at V and 2 bases at J; junction bases unmatched: 6. CDR1 and CDR2 from the germline V gene are KGHSH and LQKENI. The CDR3 DNA sequence: TGTGCCAGCTCACCCCTTGGGACTAGCGGAGCCTACGAGCAGTACTTC. It translates to CASSPLGTSGAYEQYF.

This sequence joins TRBV28 and TRBJ2-7, with D tentatively TRBD2 (5 bases). This CDR3 has 13 amino acids. V dropped 5 bases and J dropped 2 bases, with 10 bases sitting between them. Germline loops: CDR1 MDHEN, CDR2 SYDVKM. In nucleotides, the CDR3 is TGTGCCAGCAGTAGTCTAGCTCCCTACGAGCAGTACTTC. Translating gives CASSSLAPYEQYF.

This rearrangement joins TRBV2 to TRBJ1-3, with a tentative D call TRBD1 (5 bases). This CDR3 comprises 13 residues. V was cut by 3 bases and J by 5 bases, with 8 bases left in between. Germline V gene sequence: CDR1 SNHLY, CDR2 FYNNEI. CDR3 bases: TGTGCCAGCAGTGAGCAGGGCCGAAACACCATATATTTT. This codes for CASSEQGRNTIYF.

The chain joins TRBV28 to TRBJ1-2; D call uncertain. Trimming removed 3 bases at V and 5 bases at J, with 13 bases between. The CDR3 extends over 14 amino acids. Germline assignment: CDR1 MDHEN and CDR2 SYDVKM. This CDR3 reads CASSLPETWYGYTF. The CDR3 DNA reads TGTGCCAGCAGTTTGCCGGAGACGTGGTATGGCTACACCTTC.

The chain uses TRBV6-5 and TRBJ2-3; D not resolved. The CDR3 has 16 amino acids. The V end lost 0 bases, the J end lost 4 bases, and 14 bases lay between the germline ends. Germline values: CDR1 MNHEY, CDR2 SVGAGI. The DNA for the CDR3 is TGTGCCAGCAGTTACTCGAGTCGGCTTACTGCAGATACGCAGTATTTT. This translates into CASSYSSRLTADTQYF.

J is TRBJ2-7 and V is TRBV2; unclear D gene. Germline assignment: CDR1 SNHLY and CDR2 FYNNEI. The CDR3 extends over 14 amino acids. V lost 3 bases and J lost 3, with 12 bases in between. CDR3 nucleotides: TGTGCCAGCAGTGATACGGAACCGGGCTACGAGCAGTACTTC. This translates into CASSDTEPGYEQYF. Complete variable domain (other parts from reference TRBV2 and TRBJ2-7): EPEVTQTPSHQVTQMGQEVILRCVPISNHLYFYWYRQILGQKVEFLVSFYNNEISEKSEIFDDQFSVERPDGSNFTLKIRSTKLEDSAMYFCASSDTEPGYEQYFGPGTRLTVT.